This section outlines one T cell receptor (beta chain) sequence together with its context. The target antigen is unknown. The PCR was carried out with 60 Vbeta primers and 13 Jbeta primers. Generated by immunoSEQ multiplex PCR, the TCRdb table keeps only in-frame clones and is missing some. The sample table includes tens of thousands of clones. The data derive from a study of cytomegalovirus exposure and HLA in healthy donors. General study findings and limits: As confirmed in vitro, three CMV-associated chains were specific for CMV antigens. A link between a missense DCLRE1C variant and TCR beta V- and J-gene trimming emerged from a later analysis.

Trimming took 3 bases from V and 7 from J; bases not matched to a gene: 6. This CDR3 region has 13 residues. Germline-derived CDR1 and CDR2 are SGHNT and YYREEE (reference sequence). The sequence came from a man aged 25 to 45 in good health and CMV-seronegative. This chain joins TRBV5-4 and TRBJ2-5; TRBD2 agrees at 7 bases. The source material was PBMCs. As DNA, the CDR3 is TGTGCCAGCAGCTCCGGACTAGATGTGACCCAGTACTTC. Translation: CASSSGLDVTQYF.